This T cell receptor beta chain is drawn from a study of tissue T cells after allogeneic stem cell transplantation. CDR3 sequences, V/J genes, frequencies and template counts came from survey-depth TCRbeta sequencing. Sequencing was performed with immunoSEQ multiplex PCR; in TCRdb, only in-frame clones are kept and a portion is missing. Among around 5,000 clones, 45% to 50% were seen once, and the ten largest hold roughly 3.2%. As to time point: mouse harvest day 7 after allogeneic transplant. The graft held 10^6 splenic CD5+ T cells and 10^7 T-cell-depleted bone marrow cells. Trimming cost V 2 bases and J 4 bases, with 6 bases left between them. This CDR3 region has 12 residues. Germline CDR1 KGHPV, CDR2 FQNQEV (reference sequence). This clone is labeled as medium-sized (0.01 to 0.1%). Its matching antigen is unknown. Gene names are mouse gene names. The read terminates 1 residue before the CDR3 end, so the remaining end is supplied by the germline J gene.

Points from the study as a whole: TCR repertoires tracked anatomic similarity, regardless of disease or transplant status. Motif-based clustering found tissue-specific repertoire signatures shared across patients, though few clones were shared. The patient cohort was small and clinically heterogeneous, with limited sampling depth.

The receptor was derived from a female BALB/c mouse given C57BL/6 T cells with graft-versus-host disease after an allogeneic hematopoietic cell transplant. The V call is TRBV26, the J call TRBJ2-7, with a tentative D call TRBD1 (5 bases). The sample taken for sequencing was skin. The covered CDR3 bases are TGTGCCAGCAGTCTGAGGGGATATGAACAGTAC. Encoded protein: CASSLRGYEQY. The CDR3 reads in full as CASSLRGYEQYF.